Sequencing of this T cell receptor (beta chain) was carried out in a study of blood T cell repertoires in COVID-19. Measured with immunoSEQ multiplex PCR; TCRdb has only the in-frame clones, and not every one. This table has roughly 29,000 clones, about four fifths appearing once. Deletions cut 4 bases from V and 0 bases from J, with 6 bases between. The length of the CDR3 is 13 residues. Germline CDR1 and CDR2: SGDLS and YYNGEE. Source material: peripheral blood. The clonotype comes from an elderly man with active COVID-19. The chain has TRBV9 and TRBJ2-3; D gene ambiguous. The CDR3 coding sequence is TGTGCCAGCAGCATTCTTAGCACAGATACGCAGTATTTT. Protein product: CASSILSTDTQYF.